This is a list of T cell receptor beta chains from one sample in a study of T cell repertoires in cytomegalovirus infection. TCRdb redid the calling of the reads with MiXCR, one entry per CDR3 protein. The sample has some 200,000 distinct CDR3 sequences, 38% seen once; the top ten hold roughly three fifths. These TCRs are of unknown antigen specificity. The sequences come from CD8+ T cells from cultured PBMCs, collected from culture after CMV antigen stimulation. The receptors were sampled from a human donor in good health (CMV status not recorded). Some clones in this sample may be carry-over from other donors' samples. Both conserved end residues are part of each CDR3. Fields, in order: J gene, clone size, V gene, D gene, CDR3 protein, CDR3 DNA. A D gene is named only where the DNA matches it firmly. Some rows have no size entry. The others give once, few or many, or a class for an expanded clone.

J gene: TRBJ2-1; clone size: few; V gene: TRBV7-9; D gene: .; CDR3 protein: CASIQGLEKNSFYNEQFF; CDR3 DNA: TGTGCCAGCATTCAAGGGCTAGAGAAGAATAGTTTCTACAATGAGCAGTTCTTC
J gene: TRBJ1-4; clone size: .; V gene: TRBV6-2/TRBV6-3; D gene: .; CDR3 protein: CASSYRGLMGTNEKLFF; CDR3 DNA: TGTGCCAGCAGTTACCGGGGGCTAATGGGAACTAATGAAAAACTGTTTTTT
J gene: TRBJ1-3; clone size: .; V gene: TRBV4-1; D gene: TRBD1; CDR3 protein: CASSQGTGSGNTIYF; CDR3 DNA: TGCGCCAGCAGCCAAGGGACAGGCTCTGGAAACACCATATATTTT
J gene: TRBJ2-6; clone size: .; V gene: TRBV9; D gene: .; CDR3 protein: CASKRSASSPQGANVLTF; CDR3 DNA: TGTGCCAGCAAGAGGTCGGCTTCGTCCCCTCAGGGGGCCAACGTCCTGACTTTC
J gene: TRBJ2-7; clone size: .; V gene: TRBV7-9; D gene: .; CDR3 protein: CASSYHTATVYEQYF; CDR3 DNA: TGTGCCAGCAGCTATCACACAGCTACTGTCTACGAGCAGTACTTC
J gene: TRBJ2-7; clone size: many; V gene: TRBV7-6; D gene: .; CDR3 protein: CASSLKAGRSYEQYF; CDR3 DNA: TGTGCCAGCAGCTTAAAGGCAGGCCGATCCTACGAGCAGTACTTC
J gene: TRBJ1-5; clone size: .; V gene: TRBV28; D gene: .; CDR3 protein: CASSLEGASNQPQHF; CDR3 DNA: TGTGCCAGCAGCCTCGAGGGTGCGAGCAATCAGCCCCAGCATTTT
J gene: TRBJ2-5; clone size: .; V gene: TRBV4-2; D gene: .; CDR3 protein: CASSQGEETQYF; CDR3 DNA: TGTGCCAGCAGCCAAGGGGAAGAGACCCAGTACTTC
J gene: TRBJ2-7; clone size: few; V gene: TRBV7-9; D gene: TRBD1; CDR3 protein: CASSPDRDLSNF; CDR3 DNA: TGTGCCAGCAGCCCGGACAGGGACTTGTCGAACTTC
J gene: TRBJ2-3; clone size: .; V gene: TRBV7-3; D gene: TRBD2; CDR3 protein: CASSLGGEGNTDTQYF; CDR3 DNA: TGTGCCAGCAGCTTAGGGGGGGAAGGAAACACAGATACGCAGTATTTT
J gene: TRBJ2-1; clone size: .; V gene: TRBV7-9; D gene: .; CDR3 protein: CASSLEASVYNEQFF; CDR3 DNA: TGTGCCAGCAGCTTAGAGGCTAGCGTATACAATGAGCAGTTCTTC
J gene: TRBJ1-1; clone size: .; V gene: TRBV20-1; D gene: .; CDR3 protein: CSATRRVSEAFF; CDR3 DNA: TGCAGTGCTACACGCCGGGTTTCTGAAGCTTTCTTT
J gene: TRBJ2-3; clone size: .; V gene: TRBV7-8; D gene: .; CDR3 protein: CASSLGPTRRTDTQYF; CDR3 DNA: TGTGCCAGCAGCTTAGGCCCGACTAGAAGGACAGATACGCAGTATTTT
J gene: TRBJ1-5; clone size: .; V gene: TRBV15; D gene: .; CDR3 protein: CATRIRTESNQPQHF; CDR3 DNA: TGTGCCACCAGGATACGGACAGAAAGCAATCAGCCCCAGCATTTT
J gene: TRBJ1-2; clone size: .; V gene: TRBV6-5; D gene: .; CDR3 protein: CASSYFQNYGYTF; CDR3 DNA: TGTGCCAGCAGTTATTTTCAGAACTATGGCTACACCTTC
J gene: TRBJ1-5; clone size: few; V gene: TRBV12-3/TRBV12-4; D gene: TRBD1; CDR3 protein: CASSLARRTGEQPQHF; CDR3 DNA: TGTGCCAGCAGTTTAGCGCGCAGGACAGGGGAACAGCCCCAGCATTTT
J gene: TRBJ2-3; clone size: .; V gene: TRBV7-9; D gene: .; CDR3 protein: CASSRPQGGTDTQYF; CDR3 DNA: TGTGCCAGCAGCCGTCCACAGGGCGGCACAGATACGCAGTATTTT
J gene: TRBJ2-7; clone size: .; V gene: TRBV19; D gene: .; CDR3 protein: CASSIGQWHTSYEQYF; CDR3 DNA: TGTGCCAGTAGTATAGGTCAGTGGCATACCTCCTACGAGCAGTACTTC
J gene: TRBJ1-1; clone size: .; V gene: TRBV7-6; D gene: .; CDR3 protein: CASSLMGQGGTEAFF; CDR3 DNA: TGTGCCAGCAGCTTAATGGGTCAAGGGGGCACTGAAGCTTTCTTT
J gene: TRBJ2-1; clone size: .; V gene: TRBV19; D gene: .; CDR3 protein: CASSISRGVYNEQFF; CDR3 DNA: TGTGCCAGTAGTATCAGCAGGGGAGTTTACAATGAGCAGTTCTTC
J gene: TRBJ1-5; clone size: .; V gene: TRBV6-5; D gene: .; CDR3 protein: CASSYRTDHQPQHF; CDR3 DNA: TGTGCCAGCAGTTATAGGACAGATCATCAGCCCCAGCATTTT
J gene: TRBJ1-1; clone size: .; V gene: TRBV12-3/TRBV12-4; D gene: .; CDR3 protein: CASSSQPTEAFF; CDR3 DNA: TGTGCCAGCAGTTCTCAGCCCACTGAAGCTTTCTTT
J gene: TRBJ2-7; clone size: .; V gene: TRBV5-5; D gene: .; CDR3 protein: CASSFSQGSYEQYF; CDR3 DNA: TGTGCCAGCAGCTTTAGTCAGGGCTCCTACGAGCAGTACTTC
J gene: TRBJ1-6; clone size: few; V gene: TRBV7-2; D gene: .; CDR3 protein: CASRQRSRDSPLHF; CDR3 DNA: TGTGCCAGCAGACAACGGTCCAGGGATTCACCCCTCCACTTT
J gene: TRBJ2-3; clone size: .; V gene: TRBV7-2; D gene: .; CDR3 protein: CASSFREDTQYF; CDR3 DNA: TGTGCCAGCAGCTTTCGAGAAGATACGCAGTATTTT
J gene: TRBJ2-2; clone size: .; V gene: TRBV4-2; D gene: .; CDR3 protein: CASSQVARDKTGELFF; CDR3 DNA: TGTGCCAGCAGCCAAGTGGCCCGCGACAAGACCGGGGAGCTGTTTTTT
J gene: TRBJ1-2; clone size: .; V gene: TRBV5-6; D gene: TRBD1; CDR3 protein: CASGTGGDGYTF; CDR3 DNA: TGTGCCAGCGGAACAGGGGGCGATGGCTACACCTTC
J gene: TRBJ1-2; clone size: .; V gene: TRBV7-8; D gene: TRBD1; CDR3 protein: CASSSLSQGEYGYTF; CDR3 DNA: TGTGCCAGCAGCTCTTTATCACAGGGGGAGTATGGCTACACCTTC
J gene: TRBJ1-4; clone size: .; V gene: TRBV7-9; D gene: TRBD1; CDR3 protein: CASSFPGRTGDREKLFF; CDR3 DNA: TGTGCCAGCAGCTTCCCTGGACGGACAGGGGATCGTGAAAAACTGTTTTTT
J gene: TRBJ2-1; clone size: .; V gene: TRBV30; D gene: .; CDR3 protein: CAWTGGMDSYNEQFF; CDR3 DNA: TGTGCCTGGACTGGGGGAATGGACAGCTACAATGAGCAGTTCTTC
J gene: TRBJ2-7; clone size: few; V gene: TRBV6-6; D gene: TRBD2; CDR3 protein: CASSWGGSYEQYF; CDR3 DNA: TGTGCCAGCTCCTGGGGGGGCTCCTACGAGCAGTACTTC
J gene: TRBJ2-1; clone size: .; V gene: TRBV7-4; D gene: TRBD1; CDR3 protein: CATLGQAEQFF; CDR3 DNA: TGTGCCACTTTAGGACAGGCAGAGCAGTTCTTC
J gene: TRBJ2-2; clone size: .; V gene: TRBV7-8; D gene: .; CDR3 protein: CASSPPGPGELFF; CDR3 DNA: TGTGCCAGCAGCCCGCCAGGGCCCGGGGAGCTGTTTTTT
J gene: TRBJ1-1; clone size: many; V gene: TRBV12-5; D gene: .; CDR3 protein: CASGSRIRGPMNTEAFF; CDR3 DNA: TGTGCTAGTGGTTCCAGGATACGGGGTCCTATGAACACTGAAGCTTTCTTT
J gene: TRBJ2-7; clone size: few; V gene: TRBV10-3; D gene: .; CDR3 protein: CAISDGDETYEQYF; CDR3 DNA: TGTGCCATCAGTGATGGGGATGAGACCTACGAGCAGTACTTC
J gene: TRBJ1-3; clone size: few; V gene: TRBV3-1; D gene: .; CDR3 protein: CASSQATDSGNTIYF; CDR3 DNA: TGTGCCAGCAGCCAAGCGACAGACTCTGGAAACACCATATATTTT
J gene: TRBJ2-6; clone size: .; V gene: TRBV6-6; D gene: .; CDR3 protein: CASSYPSGANVLTF; CDR3 DNA: TGTGCCAGCAGTTACCCCTCTGGGGCCAACGTCCTGACTTTC
J gene: TRBJ2-1; clone size: .; V gene: TRBV28; D gene: .; CDR3 protein: CASRESAGAYSYNEQFF; CDR3 DNA: TGTGCCAGCAGGGAATCGGCAGGGGCCTACTCCTACAATGAGCAGTTCTTC
J gene: TRBJ2-5; clone size: few; V gene: TRBV7-3; D gene: .; CDR3 protein: CASSFLGETQYF; CDR3 DNA: TGTGCCAGCAGCTTCCTCGGGGAGACCCAGTACTTC
J gene: TRBJ1-5; clone size: few; V gene: TRBV12-3/TRBV12-4; D gene: .; CDR3 protein: CASSLQGRQPQHF; CDR3 DNA: TGTGCCAGCAGTCTACAGGGACGTCAGCCCCAGCATTTT
J gene: TRBJ2-3; clone size: .; V gene: TRBV20-1; D gene: TRBD2; CDR3 protein: CSRYGGVSGSTDTQYF; CDR3 DNA: TGCAGTCGTTATGGAGGAGTTAGCGGGAGCACAGATACGCAGTATTTT
J gene: TRBJ2-3; clone size: .; V gene: TRBV7-8; D gene: .; CDR3 protein: CASSPTPTTDTQYF; CDR3 DNA: TGTGCCAGCAGCCCGACCCCGACGACAGATACGCAGTATTTT
J gene: TRBJ2-3; clone size: .; V gene: TRBV6-5; D gene: .; CDR3 protein: CASSYGYFSSINTDTQYF; CDR3 DNA: TGTGCCAGCAGTTACGGCTACTTTTCATCTATAAACACAGATACGCAGTATTTT
J gene: TRBJ1-2; clone size: once; V gene: TRBV7-2; D gene: TRBD1; CDR3 protein: CASSQDRAYGYTF; CDR3 DNA: TGTGCCAGCAGCCAGGACAGGGCCTATGGCTACACCTTC
J gene: TRBJ2-1; clone size: .; V gene: TRBV7-9; D gene: TRBD2; CDR3 protein: CASSLAGRYNEQFF; CDR3 DNA: TGTGCAAGCAGCTTAGCGGGAAGATACAATGAGCAGTTCTTC
J gene: TRBJ2-3; clone size: .; V gene: TRBV7-9; D gene: .; CDR3 protein: CASSPPGSSTDTQYF; CDR3 DNA: TGTGCCAGCAGCCCCCCGGGGTCCAGCACAGATACGCAGTATTTT
J gene: TRBJ2-1; clone size: few; V gene: TRBV7-9; D gene: .; CDR3 protein: CASSFGPGGLRNEQFF; CDR3 DNA: TGTGCCAGCAGCTTTGGCCCTGGGGGCCTACGCAATGAGCAGTTCTTC
J gene: TRBJ2-7; clone size: .; V gene: TRBV27; D gene: TRBD2; CDR3 protein: CARSTSGSLSYEQYF; CDR3 DNA: TGTGCCAGAAGTACTAGCGGGAGCCTTTCCTACGAGCAGTACTTC
J gene: TRBJ2-1; clone size: .; V gene: TRBV24-1; D gene: .; CDR3 protein: CATSDFLAPNEQFF; CDR3 DNA: TGTGCCACCAGTGATTTCCTCGCCCCCAATGAGCAGTTCTTC
J gene: TRBJ2-6; clone size: .; V gene: TRBV7-4; D gene: TRBD1; CDR3 protein: CASSYPFRPTGALSEGIANVLTF; CDR3 DNA: TGTGCCAGCAGCTACCCATTTCGACCGACAGGGGCCCTCTCCGAAGGCATCGCAAACGTCCTGACTTTC
J gene: TRBJ2-1; clone size: .; V gene: TRBV28; D gene: TRBD2; CDR3 protein: CASNDLAGINNEQFF; CDR3 DNA: TGTGCCAGCAACGATCTAGCGGGGATAAACAATGAGCAGTTCTTC
J gene: TRBJ1-2; clone size: .; V gene: TRBV4-1; D gene: .; CDR3 protein: CASSPRDRDYGYTF; CDR3 DNA: TGCGCCAGCAGCCCTCGGGACCGAGACTATGGCTACACCTTC
J gene: TRBJ2-7; clone size: few; V gene: TRBV12-3/TRBV12-4; D gene: .; CDR3 protein: CASSLYREQYF; CDR3 DNA: TGTGCCAGCAGTTTATATCGGGAGCAGTACTTC